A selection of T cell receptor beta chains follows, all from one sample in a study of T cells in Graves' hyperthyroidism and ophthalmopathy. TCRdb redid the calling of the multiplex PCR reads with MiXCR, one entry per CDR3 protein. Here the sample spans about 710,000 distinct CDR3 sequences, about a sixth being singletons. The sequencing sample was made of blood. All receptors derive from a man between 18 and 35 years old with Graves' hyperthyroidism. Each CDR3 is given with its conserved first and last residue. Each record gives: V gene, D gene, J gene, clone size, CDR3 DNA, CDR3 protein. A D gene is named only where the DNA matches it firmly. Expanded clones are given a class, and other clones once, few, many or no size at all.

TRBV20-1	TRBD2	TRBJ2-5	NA	TGCAGTGCTTCGGGACTAGCGGGAGGGCGTCAAGAGACCCAGTACTTC	CSASGLAGGRQETQYF
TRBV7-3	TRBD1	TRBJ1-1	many	TGTGCCAGCAGCTTAACTCGGGACAGGGAAGCTTTCTTT	CASSLTRDREAFF
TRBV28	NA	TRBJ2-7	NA	TGTGCCAGCAGTTTGGGGGGAAGAGGGACCTACGAGCAGTACTTC	CASSLGGRGTYEQYF
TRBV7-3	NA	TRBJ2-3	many	TGTGCCAGCAGCTTAATATTCGGGGTTCGATCGGGGGACGGCACAGATACGCAGTATTTT	CASSLIFGVRSGDGTDTQYF
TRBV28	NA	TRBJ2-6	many	TGTGCCAGCAGCCTAATAGCCGGATCTGGGGCCAACGTCCTGACTTTC	CASSLIAGSGANVLTF
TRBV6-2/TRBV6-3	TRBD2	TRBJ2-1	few	TGTGCCACCGGGAGGACCACCTACAATGAGCAGTTCTTC	CATGRTTYNEQFF
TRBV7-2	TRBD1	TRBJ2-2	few	TGTGCCAGCAGCTTCGACAGGGATCAGGGCGGGGAGCTGTTTTTT	CASSFDRDQGGELFF
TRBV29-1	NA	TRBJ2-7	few	TGCAGCGTTTTAAAGGGGAGCTCCTACGAGCAGTACTTC	CSVLKGSSYEQYF
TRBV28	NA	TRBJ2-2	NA	TGTGCCAGCAGTTCCCCGGGGAACACCGGGGAGCTGTTTTTT	CASSSPGNTGELFF
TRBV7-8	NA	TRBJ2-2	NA	TGTGCCAGCAGCCTGACAGTGGGCACCGGGGAGCTGTTTTTT	CASSLTVGTGELFF
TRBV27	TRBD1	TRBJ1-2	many	TGTGCCAGCAGAACAGGGGTCTATGGCTACACCTTC	CASRTGVYGYTF
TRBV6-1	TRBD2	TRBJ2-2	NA	TGTGCCAGCAGTGGAACCGGACTAGCGGATGGTACCGGGGAGCTGTTTTTT	CASSGTGLADGTGELFF
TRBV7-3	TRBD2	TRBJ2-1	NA	TGTGCCAGCAGCGAGCACGAGAAGCGGGGCTCCTACAATGAGCAGTTCTTC	CASSEHEKRGSYNEQFF
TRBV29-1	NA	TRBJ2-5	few	TGCAGCGGTCGAGACGGGGGCAAGGAGACCCAGTACTTC	CSGRDGGKETQYF
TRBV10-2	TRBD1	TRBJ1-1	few	TGCGCCAGCAGCGGACAGGTAGACACTGAAGCTTTCTTT	CASSGQVDTEAFF
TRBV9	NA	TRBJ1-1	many	TGTGCCAGCAGCGTGACAGCCGTTAGGAACACTGAAGCTTTCTTT	CASSVTAVRNTEAFF
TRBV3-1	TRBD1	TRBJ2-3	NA	TGTGCCAGCAGCCAAGATCGGGGACAGGACACAGATACGCAGTATTTT	CASSQDRGQDTDTQYF
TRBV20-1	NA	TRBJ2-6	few	TGCAGTGCTAGAGGACCGGCAGGGGATGGGGCCAACGTCCTGACTTTC	CSARGPAGDGANVLTF
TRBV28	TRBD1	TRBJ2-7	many	TGTGCCTCCCGGGGACAGGGGAGTACCTACGAGCAGTACTTC	CASRGQGSTYEQYF
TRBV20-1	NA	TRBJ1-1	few	TGCAGTGCTAGAGAAAAGAACACTGAAGCTTTCTTT	CSAREKNTEAFF